This T cell receptor (beta chain) was captured by sequencing in a study of spatial heterogeneity in lung cancer. Study-wide points: More often at tumor resection than at routine follow-up, ubiquitous expanded tumor TCRs were detected in the blood.

This clonotype was picked up many times. Its antigen remains unknown. The CDR3 runs 13 residues. V lost 4 bases and J lost 3, with 4 bases in between. The germline V gene has CDR1 SGHTA and CDR2 FQGNSA. Carried by each TCR cDNA molecule was a unique molecular identifier. MiXCR was run by TCRdb on the 5' RACE reads, yielding one entry per CDR3 protein. The profile shows about 39,000 distinct CDR3 sequences, approximately 5.5% of them singletons. The time point here: sample taken at primary tumor resection. The study sequenced unsorted whole RNA from tumor, nontumor lung or frozen PBMC. V and J are TRBV7-2 and TRBJ2-6; no reliable D call. The sequence came from a male donor with early-stage non-small cell lung cancer. Material: PBMCs, obtained at surgery. Written as DNA, the CDR3 is TGTGCCAGCAGCTCGTATGGGGCCAACGTCCTGACTTTC. Residues: CASSSYGANVLTF.